This T cell receptor beta chain was retrieved from a study of T cell responses to AZD1222 COVID-19 vaccine. The study, taken as a whole, reports: Donors, mostly white British, included more females; clonal diversity was possibly underestimated. Regions 160-218 and 743-854 dominated among vaccine-associated CD4 TCRs spanning spike.

Assay: immunoSEQ multiplex PCR; the TCRdb copy retains only in-frame clones and omits some. This sample carries some 100,000 clones, 88% of them seen once, and the ten largest clones take roughly 3.8%. To note about this clone: Its antigen remains unknown.

The CDR3 totals 11 residues. V lost 2 bases and J lost 5, with 3 bases in between. Germline V CDR1 and CDR2: KGHSH, LQKENI. This sequence originates from an adult who received the AZD1222 COVID-19 vaccine. This specimen was peripheral blood, taken 28 days after the second AZD1222 dose. This chain links TRBV18 with TRBJ1-1; D is unresolved. This CDR3 reads CASSPDTEAFF. CDR3 in DNA: TGTGCCAGCTCACCAGATACTGAAGCTTTCTTT. Complete variable domain (other parts from reference TRBV18 and TRBJ1-1): NAGVMQNPRHLVRRRGQEARLRCSPMKGHSHVYWYRQLPEEGLKFMVYLQKENIIDESGMPKERFSAEFPKEGPSILRIQQVVRGDSAAYFCASSPDTEAFFGQGTRLTVV.